The sequence of this TCR beta chain was determined in a study of naive and memory T cell subsets. Study findings and constraints: Naive repertoires, especially CD8, held a few larger clonotypes, possibly memory cells re-expressing CD45RA. From naive to CM, EM and EMRA, diversity decreased and Gini increased.

This CDR3 has 15 amino acids. With 5 bases removed from V and 1 base from J, the gap between germline ends came to 12 bases. CDR1 and CDR2 from the germline V gene are SGHNT and YENEEA. After CD4 positive bead selection, the CD4-negative fraction gave CD8 T cells. Regarding this clonotype: Its target is unknown.

The beta constant-region primer was an equimolar mix of two oligonucleotides covering TRBC1 and TRBC2. The ligated cDNA underwent four PCR rounds using SP2 and nested alpha and beta constant-region primers. TCRdb re-derived calls from the UMI-ligation and nested PCR reads in MiXCR, one entry per CDR3 protein. The table shows roughly 150,000 distinct CDR3 sequences, with roughly a fifth occurring only once. The chain links TRBV11-3 to TRBJ2-1, with D maybe TRBD2 (6 bases). The sample was naive CD8+ T cells from blood. The TCR was taken from a human donor in good health. The CDR3 coding sequence is TGTGCCAGCAGCCATGGGCTAGCGTCCTACAATGAGCAGTTCTTC. Its translation is CASSHGLASYNEQFF.